This record covers a single T cell receptor beta chain. Its antigen is not yet known. No clone much larger than this one lies a single base away; base qualities are absent. The library came from the immunoSEQ multiplex PCR assay. TCRdb took this table from immuneACCESS and kept in-frame rearrangements with V and J called. Such tables lack part of the clones; where checked against another copy, unresolved V genes explain under half of the gap, and the rest is unexplained. The sample table lists approximately 59,000 clones, around 90% of them with a count of one. The ten most abundant clones make up approximately 1.5% of the sample. This entry belongs to a study of T cell changes during pregnancy in multiple sclerosis (dated by TCRdb to between 2019 and 2020). Study-level background: The study looked at changes in the T cell repertoire across pregnancy in women with multiple sclerosis.

CDR1 and CDR2 are read off the germline V gene as SGDLS and YYNGEE. The CDR3 contains 14 residues, cysteine and phenylalanine counted. Only the CDR3 portion is preserved as DNA: 42 bases, with reading frame beginning at the first base. V lost 0 bases and J lost 0 bases; the stretch between them is 7 bases long. Recombination connected TRBV9 to TRBJ2-7, with an unclear D gene assignment. The sample in question was peripheral blood, obtained in the third trimester of pregnancy. This sequence originates from a female donor in good health, enrolled as a control in a pregnancy study. The CDR3 reads CASSVGGSSYEQYF. The DNA is TGTGCCAGCAGCGTAGGCGGCAGCTCCTACGAGCAGTACTTC.